Below, 15 T cell receptor beta chains from the same sample are listed, as sequenced in a study of T cell changes during pregnancy in multiple sclerosis. Only in-frame clones appear in the TCRdb table, and some are missing; sequencing was by immunoSEQ multiplex PCR. The sample has approximately 50,000 clones; about 90% are singletons. This sample comprised CD4+ T cells from peripheral blood mononuclear cells, obtained after pregnancy. The receptors come from a female donor in good health, enrolled as a control in a pregnancy study.

The genes are TRBV5-1 and TRBJ2-2; TRBD1 is a possible D gene (5 bases). The germline gives CDR1 SGHRS, CDR2 YFSETQ. Trimming left V 4 bases short and J 2 bases short, with 15 bases between. The CDR3 has 16 amino acids. CDR3 sequence: CASSLETVRNTGELFF. The CDR3 DNA is TGCGCCAGCAGCCTGGAGACAGTCCGAAACACCGGGGAGCTGTTTTTT.

This chain connects TRBV11-1 to TRBJ2-3; 12 positions match TRBD2. J was trimmed by 5 bases and V by 8 bases; bases with no gene match: 5. The CDR3 has 14 amino acids. CDR1 is SGHAT, CDR2 FQDESV, per germline (reference sequence). CDR3 DNA sequence: TGTGCCAGCCGACCTAGCGGGGGGGGAGATACGCAGTATTTT. It encodes CASRPSGGGDTQYF.

The chain uses TRBV7-8 and TRBJ2-7; TRBD1 matches 7 bases. The CDR3 has 14 amino acids. CDR1 SGHVS and CDR2 FQNEAQ come from the germline V gene. Trimming took 3 bases from V and 2 from J; bases not matched to a gene: 4. In nucleotides, the CDR3 is TGTGCCAGCAGCTTTGGGGACAGCGCCTACGAGCAGTACTTC. Protein: CASSFGDSAYEQYF.

This rearrangement joins TRBV11-3 to TRBJ1-3; the D gene is possibly TRBD1 (6 bases). The V gene lost 4 bases and the J gene lost 2 bases, with 9 bases spanning the gap. The germline gives CDR1 SGHNT, CDR2 YENEEA. This CDR3 spans 14 amino acids. In DNA form, the CDR3 reads TGTGCCAGCAGCTCGGGGGGCCCTGGAAACACCATATATTTT. As protein: CASSSGGPGNTIYF.

There are many counts of this clone. The chain recombines TRBV27 with TRBJ1-2, with D unclear. Per germline, CDR1 MNHEY and CDR2 SMNVEV (reference sequence). The length of the CDR3 is 13 residues. V shed 3 bases and J shed 1 base, with 6 bases lying between them. The CDR3 sequence: CASSFEGNYGYTF. The DNA of the CDR3 is TGTGCCAGCAGTTTTGAGGGTAACTATGGCTACACCTTC.

This clone has a handful of counts. V is TRBV9 and J is TRBJ1-6, with 7 bases fitting TRBD1. The CDR3 runs to 14 residues. J was trimmed by 8 bases and V by 3 bases; bases with no gene match: 5. Germline CDR1 and CDR2: SGDLS and YYNGEE. This chain's CDR3 is CASSARDRDSPLHF. CDR3 DNA: TGTGCCAGCAGCGCCCGGGACAGAGATTCACCCCTCCACTTT.

This rearrangement joins TRBV5-1 to TRBJ1-2; 7 bases match TRBD1. Germline V lookup: CDR1 SGHRS, CDR2 YFSETQ. This CDR3 region has 13 residues. Trimming removed 0 bases from V and 8 bases from J; junction bases left unmatched: 4. CDR3 sequence reads: CASSLEGALGYTF. CDR3 nucleotides: TGCGCCAGCAGCTTGGAGGGGGCCTTGGGCTACACCTTC.

This clone has more than one count but fewer than ten. The chain has TRBV5-5 and TRBJ1-2, with D possibly TRBD1 on 5 matching bases. The length of the CDR3 is 13 residues. Looked up from germline, CDR1 is SGHKS and CDR2 is YYEKEE (reference sequence). V shed 1 base and J shed 4 bases, with 8 bases lying between them. Written as DNA, the CDR3 is TGTGCCAGCAGCTTGCAGGGCGCCTATGGCTACACCTTC. Amino acid sequence: CASSLQGAYGYTF.

The chain recombines TRBV5-1 with TRBJ2-5; TRBD1 aligns across 7 bases. Germline-derived CDR1 and CDR2 are SGHRS and YFSETQ. The CDR3 covers 14 residues. Unmatched junction bases numbered 1, after V lost 0 bases and J lost 2 bases. The CDR3 is CASSLGQGQETQYF. As DNA, the CDR3 is TGCGCCAGCAGCTTGGGACAGGGACAAGAGACCCAGTACTTC.

The gene calls are TRBV6-5 and TRBJ2-7; TRBD1 agrees at 7 bases. Trimming took 8 bases from V and 2 from J; bases not matched to a gene: 9. CDR3 length: 14 residues. Germline V CDR1 and CDR2: MNHEY, SVGAGI. CDR3 residues: CASRLSTGAYEQYF. CDR3 DNA: TGTGCCAGCCGCCTTAGCACAGGGGCCTACGAGCAGTACTTC.

The genes are TRBV27 and TRBJ1-2; 7 bases map to TRBD1. The V and J ends lost 8 bases and 4 bases, in that order; junction bases with no gene match: 19. This CDR3 region has 17 residues. Germline V gene sequence: CDR1 MNHEY, CDR2 SMNVEV (reference sequence). In DNA, the CDR3 is TGTGCCAGCGCCCCAAAGCCACGGGACAGCCGGTCCTATGGCTACACCTTC. This gives the protein CASAPKPRDSRSYGYTF.

The gene calls are TRBV11-3 and TRBJ2-3, with 7 bases aligning to TRBD1. J gave up 1 base and V 6 bases, and 1 base lay outside the gene matches. CDR1 and CDR2 (germline): SGHNT, YENEEA. The CDR3 is 13 residues long. For the CDR3, the DNA is TGTGCCAGCAGTCAGGGGGGCACAGATACGCAGTATTTT. Amino acid sequence: CASSQGGTDTQYF.

The J gene is TRBJ2-7, the V gene TRBV4-1; 8 bases line up with TRBD2. The CDR3 spans 17 residues. The J segment lost 0 bases and the V segment lost 2 bases, leaving 9 bases of the junction unmatched. CDR1 and CDR2 (germline): MGHRA, YSYEKL. The CDR3 DNA sequence: TGCGCCAGCAGCCAAAAACTTTCCGGGACTAGCTCCTACGAGCAGTACTTC. Translated, it gives CASSQKLSGTSSYEQYF.

The chain is built from TRBV7-3 and TRBJ1-3; no firm D call. Germline CDR1 SGHTA, CDR2 FQGTGA. The CDR3 is made up of 16 amino acids. Between the trimmed V and J ends, which lost 3 bases and 2 bases, there was a span of 14 bases. The CDR3 loop reads CASSLGSGRTGNTIYF. The CDR3 DNA reads TGTGCCAGCAGCTTGGGGTCGGGGAGGACTGGAAACACCATATATTTT.

In this sample, this clone turned up once. The chain couples TRBV6-5 to TRBJ2-3, with D hard to call. Between the trimmed V and J ends, which lost 8 bases and 0 bases, there was a span of 6 bases. Germline assignment: CDR1 MNHEY and CDR2 SVGAGI. This CDR3 spans 12 amino acids. The CDR3 here is CASARSTDTQYF. CDR3 in DNA: TGTGCCAGCGCTCGGAGCACAGATACGCAGTATTTT.